These 9 T cell receptor beta chains share one sample of origin, sequenced in a study of naive and memory T cell subsets. Overall study results and limits: Especially in CD8 cells, naive repertoires contained a few larger clonotypes, possibly CD45RA-re-expressing memory cells.

No antigen is known for these receptors. The beta constant-region primer was an equimolar mix of two oligonucleotides covering TRBC1 and TRBC2. The ligated cDNA underwent four PCR rounds using SP2 and nested alpha and beta constant-region primers. TCRdb redid the calling of the UMI-ligation and nested PCR reads with MiXCR, one entry per CDR3 protein. In the table there are more than 95,000 distinct CDR3 sequences, roughly 15% of which are singletons. Specimen: naive CD8+ T cells from blood. The receptors were gathered from a human donor in good health.

Ten or more counts support this clonotype. The chain recombines TRBV29-1 with TRBJ2-7; TRBD2 aligns across 7 bases. Germline V lookup: CDR1 SQVTM, CDR2 ANQGSEA. This CDR3 has 13 amino acids. V was clipped by 5 bases and J by 4 bases; unmatched bases: 8. The chain's CDR3 is CSVLAEAEYEQYF. The CDR3 nucleotides are TGCAGCGTTCTAGCGGAGGCAGAGTACGAGCAGTACTTC.

This chain joins TRBV5-6 and TRBJ2-5, with D tentatively TRBD1 (5 bases). Germline V gene data show CDR1 as SGHDT and CDR2 as YYEEEE. Trimming removed 6 bases from V and 3 bases from J, with 12 bases in between. The CDR3 totals 13 residues. CDR3 sequence (DNA): TGTGCCAGCAAATACCGGACAAAAGAGACCCAGTACTTC. As protein: CASKYRTKETQYF.

This clonotype was seen repeatedly, ten times or more. The CDR3 nucleotides are TGTGCCAGCAGACTAGTAACCGGGGAGCTGTTTTTT. As protein: CASRLVTGELFF. The V gene is TRBV2, the J gene TRBJ2-2; tentative D call: TRBD2 (5 bases). The CDR3 contains 12 residues. CDR1 is SNHLY, CDR2 FYNNEI, per germline. Trimming left V 6 bases short and J 5 bases short, with 7 bases between.

This clonotype has just a few counts. The gene calls are TRBV4-3 and TRBJ1-1, with a possible D match to TRBD1 (6 bases). Per the germline V gene, CDR1 is LGHNA and CDR2 is YSLEER. Deletions cut 0 bases from V and 1 base from J, with 9 bases between. This CDR3 is 15 amino acids long. The CDR3 sequence: CASSQDPGANTEAFF. CDR3 sequence (DNA): TGCGCCAGCAGCCAAGATCCGGGGGCGAACACTGAAGCTTTCTTT.

In its sample, this clonotype was seen many times. The V gene is TRBV3-1, the J gene TRBJ2-7, with a weak D call TRBD1 (7 bases). V was shortened by 3 bases and J by 2 bases, with 11 bases between the two germline ends. The CDR3 extends over 14 amino acids. The germline CDR1 and CDR2 sequences are LGHDT and YNNKEL (reference sequence). The CDR3 spells CASSHAGQPYEQYF. CDR3 nucleotides: TGTGCCAGCAGCCACGCGGGACAGCCCTACGAGCAGTACTTC.

This clonotype was seen at least ten times. V gene TRBV29-1 combines with J gene TRBJ1-2, with D perhaps matching TRBD1 (5 bases). Trimming pared 1 base from V and 4 bases from J, leaving 13 bases between. There are 14 residues in the CDR3. From germline, CDR1 is SQVTM and CDR2 ANQGSEA. CDR3 DNA sequence: TGCAGCGTTGAAGGGACACCTTTCGGCTATGGCTACACCTTC. This encodes CSVEGTPFGYGYTF.

The chain combines TRBV6-5 with TRBJ2-3; 8 bases map to TRBD2. The CDR3 spans 15 residues. V gave up 6 bases and J gave up 1 base; unmatched junction bases: 6. The germline CDR1 and CDR2 sequences are MNHEY and SVGAGI. The CDR3 bases are TGTGCCAGCAGCGTCGGGACTAGTGGCACAGATACGCAGTATTTT. Its protein is CASSVGTSGTDTQYF.

This clonotype showed up just a few times. The J gene is TRBJ2-5, the V gene TRBV12-3 or TRBV12-4; 8 bases agree with TRBD2. This CDR3 is 13 amino acids long. After removal of 6 bases from V and 4 bases from J, the junction contained 4 bases not matched to a gene. The CDR3 DNA is TGTGCCAGCAGCCAAGCGGGAGTAGAGACCCAGTACTTC. Its protein product is CASSQAGVETQYF.

The genes are TRBV7-9 and TRBJ2-3; TRBD1 or TRBD2 may be the D gene (5 bases each). The V end was cut by 8 bases, the J end by 0 bases, with 18 bases between. The CDR3 loop spans 16 amino acids. CDR1 is SEHNR, CDR2 FQNEAQ, per germline (reference sequence). The CDR3 sequence: CASSGRHRSSTDTQYF. CDR3 DNA: TGTGCCAGCTCGGGGCGACATCGCTCGAGCACAGATACGCAGTATTTT.